These 5 T cell receptor beta chains were sequenced from one sample in a study of T cells after yellow fever vaccination. TCRdb itself ran the 5' RACE reads through MiXCR, one entry per CDR3 protein. The repertoire holds roughly 320,000 distinct CDR3 sequences, with roughly a tenth as singletons. The specimen was CD4+ T cells sorted from PBMCs, collected 45 days after the yellow fever booster vaccination. All receptors derive from a man between 18 and 29 years old who received the YFV17D yellow fever vaccine.

This clonotype was seen a handful of times. The chain is built from TRBV2 and TRBJ1-5; D may be TRBD1 (5 bases). Germline CDR1 and CDR2: SNHLY and FYNNEI. The V gene lost 7 bases and the J gene lost 4 bases, with 17 bases spanning the gap. The CDR3 covers 15 residues. The CDR3 here is CASIRDPIENQPQHF. In nucleotides, the CDR3 is TGTGCCAGCATCCGGGACCCAATAGAGAATCAGCCCCAGCATTTT.

This clonotype appeared a few times. The chain carries TRBV10-3 and TRBJ2-5; the D gene could be TRBD1 or TRBD2 (5 bases each). Germline lookup yields CDR1 ENHRY and CDR2 SYGVKD. V was pared by 4 bases and J by 6 bases, with 15 bases between. There are 14 residues in the CDR3. The CDR3 coding sequence is TGTGCCATCAGTGGAACGGGGCGTCTAAAGACCCAGTACTTC. Protein: CAISGTGRLKTQYF.

The CDR3 spells CASSQQGGQPQHF. The CDR3 bases are TGTGCCAGCAGTCAACAGGGCGGACAGCCCCAGCATTTT. The chain couples TRBV6-5 to TRBJ1-5; a weak D match, TRBD1 (6 bases). V was clipped by 5 bases and J by 7 bases, with 12 bases between them. The CDR3 loop spans 13 amino acids. Looked up from germline, CDR1 is MNHEY and CDR2 is SVGAGI.

Only a few counts were recorded for this clonotype. The genes are TRBV29-1 and TRBJ2-7, with D hard to call. The V gene lost 4 bases and the J gene lost 3 bases, with 7 bases spanning the gap. Germline V gene lookup returns CDR1 SQVTM and CDR2 ANQGSEA. This CDR3 has 11 amino acids. The CDR3 sequence is CSVGEIYEQYF. The DNA of the CDR3 is TGCAGCGTTGGTGAAATCTACGAGCAGTACTTC.

In this sample, this clonotype turned up a few times. The chain carries TRBV18 and TRBJ2-6; no clear D. Germline CDR1 KGHSH, CDR2 LQKENI. V was cut by 4 bases and J by 0 bases, with 7 bases left in between. The CDR3 spans 15 residues. The CDR3 is CASSQLISGANVLTF. The DNA of the CDR3 is TGTGCCAGCTCACAGTTGATCTCTGGGGCCAACGTCCTGACTTTC.